Shown below are 14 T cell receptor beta chains from a single sample sequenced in a study of molecular identifiers for immune sequencing clone quantification. TCRdb called the PCR reads again in MiXCR, with one record for every CDR3 protein. Found here are about 300,000 distinct CDR3 sequences, about a fifth of them singletons; the top ten hold over 0.7%. Material for sequencing was naive CD8+ T cells from blood, with Jurkat cell RNA spiked in. Subset specified: FACS-sorted CD8+CD4-CCR7+CD45RA+ naive T cells. The receptors were sampled from a human donor in good health. Some libraries in this study had Jurkat cell RNA spiked in.

This clonotype showed up many times. The chain couples TRBV29-1 to TRBJ2-3, with TRBD2 as a possible D gene (5 bases). Germline lookup yields CDR1 SQVTM and CDR2 ANQGSEA. The CDR3 covers 14 residues. V was trimmed by 5 bases and J by 0 bases, leaving 12 bases between them. This CDR3 reads CSVRGPTSTDTQYF. The DNA for the CDR3 is TGCAGCGTTCGGGGTCCTACTAGCACAGATACGCAGTATTTT.

In this sample, this clonotype turned up a few times. The V and J genes are TRBV6-2 or TRBV6-3 and TRBJ2-3; tentatively, D is TRBD2 (6 bases). The CDR3 has 17 residues. The V gene's germline CDR1 is MNHEY and CDR2 SVGEGT. V lost 5 bases to trimming and J lost 0 bases, with 18 bases between them. The CDR3 loop is CASSPPGTPTSTDTQYF. The CDR3 region has the DNA TGTGCCAGCAGTCCACCTGGGACTCCAACTAGCACAGATACGCAGTATTTT.

This clonotype was found many times. This chain connects TRBV7-6 to TRBJ1-4; D is unclear. The CDR3 is made up of 13 amino acids. Germline V CDR1 and CDR2: SGHVS, FNYEAQ. Trimming pared 4 bases from V and 3 bases from J, leaving 6 bases between. CDR3 in DNA: TGTGCCAGCAGCTCCGACCCTAATGAAAAACTGTTTTTT. This codes for CASSSDPNEKLFF.

This clonotype was observed at least ten times. The CDR3 region is CASSSGSGPDTQYF. The CDR3, as DNA: TGTGCCAGCAGCTCCGGTAGCGGACCAGATACGCAGTATTTT. J is TRBJ2-3 and V is TRBV13, with a weak D call TRBD2 (6 bases). This CDR3 has 14 residues. Germline lookup yields CDR1 PRHDT and CDR2 FYEKMQ (reference sequence). The V and J ends lost 4 bases and 4 bases respectively, with 12 bases between them.

The CDR3 nucleotides are TGTGCCAGCAGCGAGAGGGGAGAGACCCAGTACTTC. Its protein product is CASSERGETQYF. The gene calls are TRBV9 and TRBJ2-5; perhaps D is TRBD1 or TRBD2 (5 bases each). Trimming took 3 bases from V and 4 from J, leaving 7 bases between them. The CDR3 has 12 amino acids. Germline assignment: CDR1 SGDLS and CDR2 YYNGEE.

This clonotype was seen ten or more times. This chain uses TRBV30 with TRBJ2-1; TRBD2 agrees at 9 bases. This CDR3 has 13 amino acids. V lost 5 bases to trimming and J lost 6 bases; unmatched junction nucleotides: 5. Germline V gene sequence: CDR1 GTSNPN, CDR2 SVGIG (reference sequence). DNA of the CDR3: TGTGCCTGGGTGGGACTAGCCGCCAATGAGCAGTTCTTC. This sequence encodes CAWVGLAANEQFF.

Points on this clonotype: A read error may be the cause here, since a much bigger clone is one base away. The conserved phenylalanine or tryptophan is not found at the CDR3 terminus, so this likely reflects a read error. The chain links TRBV4-3 to TRBJ1-5; D is uncertain. Germline CDR1 and CDR2: LGHNA and YSLEER. The CDR3 runs 15 residues. The V end was cut by 0 bases, the J end by 4 bases, with 10 bases between. CDR3 sequence reads: CASSQDLAVNQPQHS. The CDR3, as DNA: TGCGCCAGCAGCCAAGATTTGGCAGTAAATCAGCCCCAGCATTCT.

This clonotype was seen many times. V is TRBV5-1 and J is TRBJ2-5, with a possible D match to TRBD1 (6 bases). Germline CDR1 and CDR2: SGHRS and YFSETQ. The ends were cut back, 0 bases at V and 7 bases at J, with 13 bases in the middle. The CDR3 contains 14 residues. The CDR3, as DNA: TGCGCCAGCAGCTTGGATACAGGGATGGGGACCCAGTACTTC. It specifies CASSLDTGMGTQYF.

This clonotype is a singleton in its sample. This could be a read error, since a much larger clone is one nucleotide away. The chain recombines TRBV20-1 with TRBJ1-4; D possibly corresponds to TRBD1 (6 bases). The CDR3 is 14 amino acids. Per germline, CDR1 DFQATT and CDR2 SNEGSKA (reference sequence). The DNA for the CDR3 is TGCAGTGCTAGAGAGGGGGGGGCTTTTGAAAAACTGTCTTTT. As protein: CSAREGGAFEKLSF.

This clonotype was seen many times. The chain carries TRBV18 and TRBJ1-2, with D perhaps TRBD1 (6 bases). CDR1 is KGHSH, CDR2 LQKENI, per germline. V was cut by 0 bases and J by 3 bases, with 14 bases left in between. The CDR3 is 16 residues long. In DNA form, the CDR3 reads TGTGCCAGCTCACCACCTGCCAGGGGAGGAGACTATGGCTACACCTTC. It encodes CASSPPARGGDYGYTF.

This clonotype showed up many times. The chain uses TRBV5-1 and TRBJ2-5; TRBD1 matches at 8 bases. The ends lost 0 bases at V and 0 bases at J; junction bases unmatched: 4. Germline V CDR1 and CDR2: SGHRS, YFSETQ. The CDR3 contains 16 residues. The CDR3 reads CASSLARTGYQETQYF. CDR3 nucleotide sequence: TGCGCCAGCAGCTTGGCGCGGACAGGGTACCAAGAGACCCAGTACTTC.

This clonotype was seen repeatedly, ten times or more. The chain recombines TRBV6-5 with TRBJ1-5; D is unclear. CDR1 is MNHEY and CDR2 is SVGAGI in the germline V gene. The CDR3 runs 13 residues. Trimming took off 5 bases at V and 4 bases at J, with 9 bases between the two ends. CDR3 nucleotide sequence: TGTGCCAGCAGTCACGACCATAATCAGCCCCAGCATTTT. Residues: CASSHDHNQPQHF.

CDR3 coding DNA: TGCGCCAGCAGCCATAGGGACACATCGTCGGGAGAGCAGTACTTC. Residues: CASSHRDTSSGEQYF. The chain carries TRBV4-1 and TRBJ2-7; D might be TRBD1 (6 bases). The germline CDR1 and CDR2 sequences are MGHRA and YSYEKL. V dropped 3 bases and J dropped 7 bases, with 19 bases sitting between them. The CDR3 extends over 15 amino acids.

This clonotype was seen ten or more times. V gene TRBV7-9 combines with J gene TRBJ2-1; D perhaps matches TRBD1 (7 bases). The germline CDR1 and CDR2 sequences are SEHNR and FQNEAQ (reference sequence). V was shortened by 7 bases and J by 3 bases, with 22 bases between the two germline ends. This CDR3 has 17 amino acids. The CDR3 region is CASIRPNQGGVYNEQFF. The CDR3 coding sequence is TGTGCCAGCATCCGGCCGAATCAGGGGGGCGTCTACAATGAGCAGTTCTTC.